This T cell receptor beta chain was documented in a study of cytomegalovirus exposure and HLA in healthy donors. Study-level points and caveats: Accurate prediction of most subjects' HLA-A and HLA-B alleles from TCR beta sequences was reported. The Asian-associated ancestry cluster reportedly had fewer N-insertions than the 666-donor mean in a later analysis. Whilst most TCR sequences proved rare, a subset of public TCRs occurred across many donors. The analysis excluded some indistinguishable V segments, including TRBV6-2 and TRBV6-3.

With respect to this clone: What it recognizes is unknown.

The germline V and J ends were trimmed by 5 bases and 1 base, with 11 bases remaining between them. The CDR3 runs 13 residues. From germline, CDR1 is GTSNPN and CDR2 SVGIG (reference sequence). Primers for the PCR totalled 60 Vbeta and 13 Jbeta. Profiled with immunoSEQ multiplex PCR; TCRdb holds only in-frame clones, not every one. The sample holds 100,000 to 150,000 clones, roughly 80% seen once. The clonotype was recovered from a middle-aged woman in good health and CMV-seropositive. The chain links TRBV30 to TRBJ1-1; possible D gene TRBD1, 6 bases. The sequenced material came from PBMCs. CDR3 sequence reads: CAWRQGKNTEAFF. For the CDR3, the DNA is TGTGCCTGGCGTCAGGGGAAGAACACTGAAGCTTTCTTT.